A single sample gave rise to the 30 T cell receptor beta chains below, sequenced in a study of cytomegalovirus exposure and HLA in healthy donors. The PCR employed 60 Vbeta primers together with 13 Jbeta primers. This table comes from immunoSEQ multiplex PCR, and its TCRdb copy is limited to in-frame clones, with some not included. Of approximately 210,000 clones listed, roughly 76% were seen once; the top ten hold around 2.2%. Sequenced: PBMCs. These receptors were taken from a woman aged 30 to 39 in good health and CMV-seropositive.

The V gene is TRBV2, the J gene TRBJ2-5; D remains unclear. The J call may be mistaken, given a closer DNA end match to TRBJ2-7. Germline V gives CDR1 SNHLY, CDR2 FYNNEI. The length of the CDR3 is 12 residues. The CDR3 loop reads CASSGLAYEQYF. The DNA for the CDR3 is TGTGCCAGCAGTGGACTGGCCTACGAGCAGTACTTC.

This clone has a single count. The V and J genes are TRBV28 and TRBJ2-3; 9 nucleotides agree with TRBD2. CDR3 size: 16 residues. The germline V gene has CDR1 MDHEN and CDR2 SYDVKM. V dropped 4 bases and J dropped 1; count of bases not matched to a gene: 6. This CDR3 reads CASSSPAGGGTDTQYF. The DNA of the CDR3 is TGTGCCAGCAGTTCCCCGGCGGGGGGGGGCACAGATACGCAGTATTTT.

The genes are TRBV6-5 and TRBJ1-1; D possibly corresponds to TRBD1 (5 bases). The V gene's germline CDR1 is MNHEY and CDR2 SVGAGI. V was clipped by 7 bases and J by 7 bases, with 13 bases between them. This CDR3 comprises 12 residues. The CDR3 protein is CASTGVTNEAFF. The CDR3, as DNA: TGTGCCAGCACGGGGGTAACCAATGAAGCTTTCTTT.

The rearrangement uses TRBV5-1 and TRBJ1-1, with D possibly matching TRBD1 (6 bases). The CDR3 loop spans 15 amino acids. Germline lookup yields CDR1 SGHRS and CDR2 YFSETQ. Deletions cut 0 bases from V and 5 bases from J, with 14 bases between. The CDR3 here is CASSLAGAKETEAFF. CDR3 nucleotide sequence: TGCGCCAGCAGCTTGGCAGGGGCGAAGGAAACTGAAGCTTTCTTT.

This clone was detected once. The chain links TRBV27 to TRBJ1-2; TRBD1 matches 8 bases. The length of the CDR3 is 13 residues. Germline CDR1 and CDR2: MNHEY and SMNVEV (reference sequence). The ends lost 6 bases at V and 8 bases at J; junction bases unmatched: 8. CDR3 sequence (DNA): TGTGCCAGCAGAAAAACAGGGGGTGAGGGCTACACCTTC. This encodes CASRKTGGEGYTF.

This chain links TRBV19 with TRBJ2-2; D may be TRBD1 (5 bases). V was cut by 4 bases and J by 4 bases, with 13 bases left in between. CDR3 length: 15 amino acids. Germline V lookup: CDR1 LNHDA, CDR2 SQIVND (reference sequence). DNA for the CDR3: TGTGCCAGTAGTAGAGTGGCAGGGTTCACCGGGGAGCTGTTTTTT. It codes for CASSRVAGFTGELFF. The full variable domain, rest sourced from reference TRBV19 and TRBJ2-2, is DGGITQSPKYLFRKEGQNVTLSCEQNLNHDAMYWYRQDPGQGLRLIYYSQIVNDFQKGDIAEGYSVSREKKESFPLTVTSAQKNPTAFYLCASSRVAGFTGELFFGEGSRLTVL.

The chain joins TRBV7-2 to TRBJ2-7; TRBD1 is a possible D gene (6 bases). Deletions cut 5 bases from V and 2 bases from J, with 16 bases between. From germline, CDR1 is SGHTA and CDR2 FQGNSA. This CDR3 is built from 15 residues. In DNA, the CDR3 is TGTGCCAGCAGCCGAGTCGGACAGTCCGCCTACGAGCAGTACTTC. Amino acid sequence: CASSRVGQSAYEQYF.

This clone was counted between two and nine times. J is TRBJ1-5 and V is TRBV7-9; 8 bases are shared with TRBD1. Germline trimming cut 3 bases from V and 5 bases from J; bases unmatched to any gene: 3. Germline V gene sequence: CDR1 SEHNR, CDR2 FQNEAQ (reference sequence). The CDR3 runs 14 residues. This chain's CDR3 is CASSFGQGDQPQHF. CDR3 sequence (DNA): TGTGCCAGCAGCTTCGGACAGGGAGATCAGCCCCAGCATTTT.

This rearrangement joins TRBV19 to TRBJ2-7; 8 positions match TRBD2. The CDR3 is made up of 15 amino acids. Germline-derived CDR1 and CDR2 are LNHDA and SQIVND (reference sequence). V dropped 3 bases and J dropped 4; count of bases not matched to a gene: 8. The chain's CDR3 is CASSIGAGVGYEQYF. The CDR3, as DNA: TGTGCCAGTAGTATCGGAGCGGGGGTTGGATACGAGCAGTACTTC.

The chain has TRBV18 and TRBJ1-1; D ambiguous. The germline V gene encodes CDR1 KGHSH and CDR2 LQKENI. With 1 base removed from V and 1 base from J, the gap between germline ends came to 7 bases. The CDR3 extends over 14 amino acids. CDR3 sequence reads: CASSPQAGNTEAFF. The CDR3 nucleotides read TGTGCCAGCTCACCACAGGCGGGGAACACTGAAGCTTTCTTT.

The chain links TRBV11-2 to TRBJ2-1, with a weak D call TRBD1 (5 bases). Germline-derived CDR1 and CDR2 are SGHAT and FQNNGV. The CDR3 sequence is 18 residues long. Trimming pared 4 bases from V and 0 bases from J, leaving 19 bases between. The chain's CDR3 is CASSSPQGELSSYNEQFF. CDR3 in DNA: TGTGCCAGCAGCTCCCCGCAAGGGGAATTGAGCTCCTACAATGAGCAGTTCTTC. The full variable domain, its missing parts supplied by reference TRBV11-2 and TRBJ2-1, is EAGVAQSPRYKIIEKRQSVAFWCNPISGHATLYWYQQILGQGPKLLIQFQNNGVVDDSQLPKDRFSAERLKGVDSTLKIQPAKLEDSAVYLCASSSPQGELSSYNEQFFGPGTRLTVL.

The J gene is TRBJ2-1, the V gene TRBV19; 13 positions match TRBD2. Looked up from germline, CDR1 is LNHDA and CDR2 is SQIVND (reference sequence). CDR3 length: 21 residues. The ends lost 6 bases at V and 0 bases at J; junction bases unmatched: 17. The CDR3 coding sequence is TGTGCCAGTAGCAGGGAGCTCCGGACTAGCGGGAGAGGGAGCTCCTACAATGAGCAGTTCTTC. Translating gives CASSRELRTSGRGSSYNEQFF.

The rearrangement links TRBV7-9 to TRBJ1-1; D not certain. CDR3 size: 12 residues. Germline CDR1 SEHNR, CDR2 FQNEAQ (reference sequence). V lost 5 bases, J lost 1 base, and 5 bases lay in between. CDR3 coding DNA: TGTGCCAGCAGCCCCTGGAACACTGAAGCTTTCTTT. It is translated as CASSPWNTEAFF.

The rearrangement joins TRBV7-6 to TRBJ1-2; tentative D call: TRBD1 (6 bases). From germline, CDR1 is SGHVS and CDR2 FNYEAQ. Deletions cut 1 base from V and 4 bases from J, with 19 bases between. CDR3 length: 17 amino acids. The CDR3 bases are TGTGCCAGCAGCTTAGTTCAGGGACAATACTCTTTCTATGGCTACACCTTC. Amino acid sequence: CASSLVQGQYSFYGYTF.

In this sample, this clone turned up a few times. This rearrangement joins TRBV5-1 to TRBJ2-5; D gene unclear. The CDR3 is 12 residues long. Trimming shortened V by 0 bases and J by 2 bases, and 2 bases separated the two germline ends. Germline assignment: CDR1 SGHRS and CDR2 YFSETQ. The CDR3 protein is CASSLAQETQYF. The CDR3 coding sequence is TGCGCCAGCAGCTTGGCGCAAGAGACCCAGTACTTC. Using reference TRBV5-1 and TRBJ2-5 for the parts outside the CDR3, the full variable domain is KAGVTQTPRYLIKTRGQQVTLSCSPISGHRSVSWYQQTPGQGLQFLFEYFSETQRNKGNFPGRFSGRQFSNSRSEMNVSTLELGDSALYLCASSLAQETQYFGPGTRLLVL.

This clone turned up a few times. The gene calls are TRBV4-3 and TRBJ1-2; D is unclear. Germline-derived CDR1 and CDR2 are LGHNA and YSLEER. With 0 bases removed from V and 4 bases from J, the gap between germline ends came to 9 bases. This CDR3 contains 14 residues. CDR3 loop: CASSQDLGRYGYTF. In nucleotides, the CDR3 is TGCGCCAGCAGCCAAGATCTTGGCCGCTATGGCTACACCTTC.

Written as DNA, the CDR3 is TGTGCCAGCAGCCTAACTCGCTCCTACAATGAGCAGTTCTTC. Translation: CASSLTRSYNEQFF. The chain uses TRBV7-2 and TRBJ2-1, with D uncertain. CDR3 size: 14 residues. Germline assignment: CDR1 SGHTA and CDR2 FQGNSA. The V end was cut by 5 bases, the J end by 0 bases, with 8 bases between.

The V gene is TRBV9, the J gene TRBJ1-3, with D unresolved. V was pared by 4 bases and J by 0 bases, with 14 bases between. CDR3 length: 16 residues. CDR1 is SGDLS and CDR2 is YYNGEE in the germline V gene. CDR3 DNA sequence: TGTGCCAGCAGCCTAAGCGGGAGGCACTCTGGAAACACCATATATTTT. It is translated as CASSLSGRHSGNTIYF.

This chain uses TRBV28 with TRBJ2-7; 7 nucleotides line up with TRBD2. Germline CDR1 and CDR2: MDHEN and SYDVKM. Trimming cost V 5 bases and J 4 bases; bases outside gene matches: 17. CDR3 length: 17 amino acids. DNA of the CDR3: TGTGCCAGCAGTCCCCCCGTTGGGCGGGGGACGCTTTACGAGCAGTACTTC. Translation: CASSPPVGRGTLYEQYF.

The rearrangement links TRBV28 to TRBJ1-3; the match to TRBD1 covers 8 bases. V gave up 8 bases and J gave up 2 bases; unmatched junction bases: 8. The CDR3 is 15 residues long. Germline CDR1 and CDR2: MDHEN and SYDVKM. The CDR3 DNA reads as TGTGCCAGCGGGGGACAGGCGAAAACTGGAAACACCATATATTTT. Amino acids: CASGGQAKTGNTIYF.

In DNA, the CDR3 is TGTGCCTCGACCCAGGGTAACACTGAAGCTTTCTTT. Protein: CASTQGNTEAFF. The V gene is TRBV30, the J gene TRBJ1-1; TRBD1 is a possible D gene (5 bases). CDR3 length: 12 residues. The germline gives CDR1 GTSNPN, CDR2 SVGIG (reference sequence). Trimming shortened V by 7 bases and J by 2 bases, and 11 bases separated the two germline ends.

CDR3 sequence: CATSRDLQANTEAFF. The CDR3 DNA sequence: TGTGCCACCAGCAGAGATCTACAGGCCAACACTGAAGCTTTCTTT. The gene calls are TRBV15 and TRBJ1-1; maybe TRBD1 (5 bases). Germline lookup yields CDR1 LNHNV and CDR2 YYDKDF (reference sequence). CDR3 size: 15 residues. V lost 0 bases and J lost 2, with 10 bases in between.

The chain employs TRBV5-1 and TRBJ2-3, with TRBD2 matching over 15 bases. The V and J ends lost 4 bases and 3 bases, in that order; junction bases with no gene match: 3. Germline lookup yields CDR1 SGHRS and CDR2 YFSETQ. CDR3 size: 16 residues. As DNA, the CDR3 is TGCGCCAGCAGCCGGGGACTAGCGGGAGGAACAGATACGCAGTATTTT. Amino acid sequence: CASSRGLAGGTDTQYF.

In this sample, this clone turned up once. The chain's CDR3 is CASSKALRPTEAFF. CDR3 DNA: TGTGCCAGCAGCAAAGCGCTCAGGCCCACTGAAGCTTTCTTT. This chain connects TRBV21-1 to TRBJ1-1; the D segment call TRBD1 is taken from the table without a DNA check. TRBV21-1 constitutes a pseudogene. This CDR3 spans 14 amino acids.

This rearrangement joins TRBV7-3 to TRBJ1-2, with D unclear. The CDR3 spans 15 residues. V lost 4 bases to trimming and J lost 7 bases, with 19 bases between them. The germline V gene has CDR1 SGHTA and CDR2 FQGTGA. As DNA, the CDR3 is TGTGCCAGCAGCTCTCAACCTAGAGGATCGGGTGGCTACACCTTC. Translation: CASSSQPRGSGGYTF.

This chain links TRBV19 with TRBJ1-2; 7 nucleotides align to TRBD1. This CDR3 spans 14 amino acids. Germline CDR1 and CDR2: LNHDA and SQIVND (reference sequence). With V trimmed by 7 bases and J by 4 bases, 9 bases remained unmatched. The CDR3 DNA reads as TGTGCCAGTACCAGACAGGGTCTAAGCTATGGCTACACCTTC. It specifies CASTRQGLSYGYTF.

Here the CDR3 reads CASRFSKGTGIYEQYF. The CDR3 DNA is TGCGCCAGCAGATTCTCTAAAGGTACAGGTATCTACGAGCAGTACTTC. The genes are TRBV5-1 and TRBJ2-7; the D gene is possibly TRBD1 (5 bases). Germline V gene data show CDR1 as SGHRS and CDR2 as YFSETQ. This CDR3 contains 16 residues. V gave up 5 bases and J gave up 3 bases, with 21 bases separating them.

This clone was picked up a small number of times. The chain links TRBV7-2 to TRBJ2-1, with 7 nucleotides matching TRBD1. From germline, CDR1 is SGHTA and CDR2 FQGNSA. Unmatched junction bases numbered 5, after V lost 1 base and J lost 5 bases. The CDR3 is 15 residues long. The CDR3 here is CASSLEGTANNEQFF. CDR3 DNA: TGTGCCAGCAGCTTAGAAGGGACAGCGAACAATGAGCAGTTCTTC. The whole variable domain, filled in from reference TRBV7-2 and TRBJ2-1, reads GAGVSQSPSNKVTEKGKDVELRCDPISGHTALYWYRQSLGQGLEFLIYFQGNSAPDKSGLPSDRFSAERTGGSVSTLTIQRTQQEDSAVYLCASSLEGTANNEQFFGPGTRLTVL.

This clone has more than one count but fewer than ten. The CDR3 protein is CASSQQRGGGAYEQYF. CDR3 DNA: TGTGCCAGCAGCCAACAACGGGGCGGGGGGGCCTACGAGCAGTACTTC. This chain uses TRBV4-2 with TRBJ2-7, with 9 bases matching TRBD2. Looked up from germline, CDR1 is LGHNA and CDR2 is YNFKEQ. The CDR3 covers 16 residues. With 2 bases clipped from V and 2 bases from J, the junction kept 7 bases outside the gene matches.

The genes are TRBV5-4 and TRBJ1-2; 8 bases match TRBD1. Germline CDR1 and CDR2: SGHNT and YYREEE (reference sequence). This CDR3 is built from 13 residues. The trim removed 4 bases at V and 9 bases at J, leaving 8 bases unmatched. The CDR3, as DNA: TGTGCCAGCAGCATGGGACAGGAGACTAGCTACACCTTC. The encoded protein is CASSMGQETSYTF.